This T cell receptor beta chain was retrieved from a study of technical replicates of blood from a few donors (dated by TCRdb to the late 2010s). Libraries were constructed by the immunoSEQ multiplex PCR assay. TCRdb re-hosts the immuneACCESS table, in-frame sequences only. Its copies lack some clones; in the studies checked, an unresolved V gene accounts for under half of them, and the cause for the rest is not known. The sample profile shows 75,000 to 85,000 clones; approximately 95% of them were found once. The biggest ten clones account for around 0.39% of the sample. Inclusive of the bounding cysteine and phenylalanine, the CDR3 is 14 residues long. CDR3 DNA only is kept here, 42 bases in frame from base 1. In the germline V gene, CDR1 corresponds to ENHRY and CDR2 to SYGVKD. V and J lose 0 bases and 6 bases, and a span of 11 bases separates them. This clone was recorded once. No antigen is known for it. There are no base qualities to consult, and no much larger clone falls within one base.

The sequence came from a human donor in good health. Sequences were obtained from T cells isolated from PBMCs. This chain is built from TRBV10-3 and TRBJ1-2, with the D gene call left open. Read as DNA, the sequence is TGTGCCATCAGTGAGTCGAAGGAGAGGGATGGCTACACCTTC. The resulting protein is CAISESKERDGYTF.